This T cell receptor (beta chain) was sequenced for a study of post-analysis software for immune sequencing data. The V and J ends lost 3 bases and 3 bases respectively, with 9 bases between them. The CDR3 has 15 residues. Germline V gene sequence: CDR1 MRHNA, CDR2 SNTAGT. The table lists this clonotype with a few counts. Its antigen remains unknown. Unique molecular identifiers had been added to the TCR beta cDNA libraries. TCRdb redid the calling of the PCR reads with MiXCR, one entry per CDR3 protein. The repertoire has 740,000 or so distinct CDR3 sequences, about 50% of them found once; the top ten carry roughly 4.4%. Study-wide results and caveats: Controls showed significantly higher normalized Chao1 diversity than did multiple sclerosis patients. In patients, TRBV5-6, TRBV5-1 and TRBV20-1 belonged to roughly 5 TRBV segments found more frequently than in controls.

The genes are TRBV6-4 and TRBJ1-6; unclear D gene. The receptor's source is a girl between 10 and 17 years old with multiple sclerosis. Sequencing was carried out using blood. The CDR3 nucleotides read TGTGCCAGCAGTGAACAGTTCAGCTATAATTCACCCCTCCACTTT. This translates into CASSEQFSYNSPLHF.